This T cell receptor (beta chain) was documented in a study of control samples from healthy donors and cancer patients. A word on this clone: A junction end diverges from the germline sequence, so it may reflect a read error.

This CDR3 is 13 amino acids long. Measured with immunoSEQ multiplex PCR; TCRdb has only the in-frame clones, and not every one. Counted here are 11,000 to 15,000 clones, around three quarters occurring once; the ten biggest clones make up approximately 17%. What was sequenced was formalin-fixed, paraffin-embedded tissue. The sequence came from a female donor with lung cancer. V gene TRBV12-3 or TRBV12-4 combines with J gene TRBJ1-4; D is unclear. CDR3 coding DNA: TGTGCCAGCACCACGCGACGGGCAGCCGGTGAGAGTTTT. Encoded protein: CASTTRRAAGESF.